This T cell receptor beta chain was sequenced in a study of T cell repertoires in cytomegalovirus infection. The germline CDR1 and CDR2 sequences are SGHVT and SQSDAQ. The CDR3 extends over 14 amino acids. Concerning this clonotype: Its specificity is unknown. One end of the junction varies from germline; a read error may be responsible.

Study-wide results and caveats: Identification of carriers of CMV plus the relevant HLA was performed using cumulative public TCR beta family frequency.

TCRdb processed the reads anew with MiXCR; each CDR3 protein has one entry. Here the sample spans approximately 220,000 distinct CDR3 sequences, about 39% being singletons. Sequencing used CD8+ T cells from cultured PBMCs, obtained from culture after CMV antigen stimulation. The TCR was taken from a human donor in good health (CMV status not recorded). Some clones in this sample may be carry-over from other donors' samples. The chain has TRBV7-4 and TRBJ1-1; D is undetermined. The chain's CDR3 is CASSSRGKNTEASF. CDR3 DNA: TGTGCCAGCAGCTCTAGAGGGAAGAACACTGAAGCTTCCTTT.